This record covers a single TCR beta chain. Under the authors' procedure: The authors estimated nucleated cell counts from reference gene primer amplification. The table came from immunoSEQ multiplex PCR; TCRdb's copy has only in-frame clones and leaves some out. V, J and clone size are taken as reported in that table, and D and trimming were inferred from the DNA itself. The repertoire consists of under 200,000 clones, with 90% occurring once and the leading ten covering 0.5% to 0.6%. The data stem from a study of blood T cell repertoires in COVID-19. Study background: From the United States, Italy and Spain came samples of acute and convalescent COVID-19. T cells, B-cell-depleted T cells, or PBMCs provided the cDNA or gDNA that served as material.

CDR1 SEHNR and CDR2 FQNEAQ come from the germline V gene (reference sequence). The CDR3 length is 16 residues. Losses at the gene ends were 5 bases for V and 2 bases for J; bases not matched to a gene: 11. Sequenced: peripheral blood. The clonotype was recovered from a man aged 45 to 65 with acute or convalescent COVID-19. V is TRBV7-9 and J is TRBJ2-7; 8 positions agree with TRBD1. The CDR3 spells CASSPPLRQGPYEQYF. The CDR3 DNA sequence: TGTGCCAGCAGCCCACCCCTTAGACAGGGGCCCTACGAGCAGTACTTC.